This TCR beta chain was observed in a study of blood T cell repertoires in COVID-19. Study at large: Researchers got acute and convalescent COVID-19 samples from the United States, Italy and Spain. Sample material is recorded as cDNA or gDNA derived from T cells, B-cell-depleted T cells, or PBMCs.

Sequencing used immunoSEQ multiplex PCR; TCRdb keeps in-frame clones, though not all of them. This sample yields 69,000 or so clones, of which around 90% are seen a single time; around 5.3% belongs to the top ten. The CDR3 sequence is 15 residues long. Sample: peripheral blood. The chain has TRBV21-1 and TRBJ1-2. TRBV21-1 is marked as a pseudogene. The TCR originated in a man aged 50-60 years with acute or convalescent COVID-19. Here the CDR3 reads CASRQQKGGARGYTF. For the CDR3, the DNA is TGTGCCAGCAGGCAACAAAAGGGAGGGGCTCGCGGCTACACCTTC.